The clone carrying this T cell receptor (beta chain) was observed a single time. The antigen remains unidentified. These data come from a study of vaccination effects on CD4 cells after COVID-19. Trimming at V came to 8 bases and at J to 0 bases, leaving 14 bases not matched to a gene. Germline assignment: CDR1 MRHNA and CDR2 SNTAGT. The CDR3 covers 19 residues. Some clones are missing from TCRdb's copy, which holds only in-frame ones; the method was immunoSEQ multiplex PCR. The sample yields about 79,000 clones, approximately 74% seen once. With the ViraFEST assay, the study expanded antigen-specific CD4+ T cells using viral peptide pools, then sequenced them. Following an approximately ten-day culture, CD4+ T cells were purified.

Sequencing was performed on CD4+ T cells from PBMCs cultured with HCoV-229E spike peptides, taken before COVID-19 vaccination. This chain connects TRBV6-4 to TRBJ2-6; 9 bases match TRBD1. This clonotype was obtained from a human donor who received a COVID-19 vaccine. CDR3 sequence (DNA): TGTGCCAGCGCCGACCGACCGGGACAGGGATCCTCTGGGGCCAACGTCCTGACTTTC. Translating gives CASADRPGQGSSGANVLTF.